Included here is one T cell receptor beta chain sequence, with context. Its antigen is not yet known. Base qualities are not provided; no much larger clone lies one nucleotide away. The identical CDR3 is also encoded by other nucleotide sequences in the sample. The immunoSEQ Assay, a bias-controlled multiplex PCR, was used to amplify TCRbeta CDR3 regions from genomic DNA. On the authors' methods: The number of nucleated cells in each sample was estimated by amplification of reference gene primers within the assay. To quantify the absolute abundance of each unique TCRbeta CDR3 rearrangement, sequence reads were collapsed and filtered. For each sample, productive Simpson clonality was calculated by taking the square root of Simpson's diversity index across productive rearrangements. TCRdb re-hosts the immuneACCESS table, in-frame sequences only. Its copies lack some clones; in the studies checked, an unresolved V gene accounts for under half of them, and the cause for the rest is not known. That table is the source of V, J and clone size, and D and trimming were worked out from the DNA. The sample table contains 92,000 or so clones; only one count was recorded for around 88% of them. The top ten hold roughly 0.51% of the sample.

The collaborating institutions used their own protocols to collect whole blood in K2EDTA tubes. Collaborator samples were shipped for TCRbeta analysis as frozen whole blood, isolated PBMCs, or DNA extracted from either sample type. This record comes from a study of blood T cell repertoires in COVID-19 (dated by TCRdb to about 2020). Some background on the complete study: Samples covering the acute and convalescent phases of COVID-19 were provided by collaborators in the United States, Italy and Spain. The material from the prospective study consisted of cDNA or gDNA derived from T cells, B-cell-depleted T cells, or PBMCs. The dataset comprised deeply sampled blood TCRbeta repertoires from subjects exposed to, actively infected with, or recovered from COVID-19. A freely available public database, intended as a resource for researchers studying the immune response to SARS-CoV-2, is where the repertoires were released. The samples were drawn from two sources: the first 160 participants of the ongoing ImmuneRACE study, and 1,200 or so subjects contributed by 6 global collaborators. Sample metadata almost always included a de-identified subject ID, COVID-19 status, age in years and sex. HLA class I and class II types, where available, came from metadata supplied by the sample provider rather than from assay-based typing. Beyond this particular receptor, the publication reports: The quantity of clinical and demographic metadata differed by source and by participant and was supplied without curation.

Clipping removes 2 bases from V and 0 bases from J, with 1 as the unmatched junction base count. The germline V gene yields SGHTA for CDR1 and FQGTGA for CDR2. The CDR3 covers 15 residues, taking in both the cysteine and the phenylalanine. Just CDR3 DNA is preserved here, 45 bases in frame from base 1. The specimen was peripheral blood. This receptor was taken from a man aged 60 to 75 with acute or convalescent COVID-19. The chain links TRBV7-3 with TRBJ2-3; TRBD2 lines up with 8 middle nucleotides. The nucleotide sequence is TGTGCCAGCAGCTTAGCGGGAGGAAGCACAGATACGCAGTATTTT. It encodes CASSLAGGSTDTQYF.